Reported below is one TCR beta chain. TCRdb re-derived calls from the 5' RACE reads in MiXCR, one entry per CDR3 protein. The sample yields around 320,000 distinct CDR3 sequences, roughly 9% seen once. The data were obtained in a study of T cells after yellow fever vaccination. Study-level information: The SMART-Seq v4 Ultra Low Input method served to prepare the low-cell-number fractions.

Germline loops: CDR1 SGHRS, CDR2 YFSETQ. Germline trimming cut 4 bases from V and 1 base from J; bases unmatched to any gene: 7. The CDR3 extends over 16 amino acids. The origin of this receptor is a young man who received the YFV17D yellow fever vaccine. This chain links TRBV5-1 with TRBJ2-2; 7 nucleotides align to TRBD2. Material: CD4+ T cells sorted from PBMCs, obtained 5 days after the yellow fever booster vaccination. This CDR3 reads CASSETPSGNTGELFF. The CDR3 nucleotides read TGCGCCAGCAGCGAGACCCCTAGCGGGAACACCGGGGAGCTGTTTTTT.